This passage covers 21 T cell receptor beta chains from one sample sequenced in a study of Ad26.COV2.S vaccination and SARS-CoV-2 variants listed by TCRdb under 2021. Explained via the paper, the treatment or condition label denotes: roughly 19 received Ad26.COV2.S at low or high dose, single or two shots; about 5 received placebo; per-sample allocation not given. For vaccine and placebo recipients, repertoires were sequenced using samples collected on day 63 after the first injection. Library preparation employed the immunoSEQ multiplex PCR assay. TCRdb took this table from immuneACCESS and kept in-frame rearrangements with V and J called. Such tables lack part of the clones; where checked against another copy, unresolved V genes explain under half of the gap, and the rest is unexplained. This sample lists around 450,000 clones; 80% to 95% were detected once. The top ten hold 12% of the sample.

The input for sequencing was peripheral blood, taken in a trial of Ad26.COV2.S vaccine versus placebo. The receptors shown here come from a person aged 18-65 years who received the Ad26.COV2.S COVID-19 vaccine or a placebo.

The chain joins TRBV28 to TRBJ1-6, with 7 positions matching TRBD1. The CDR3 has 12 amino acids. V trimming: 6 bases; J trimming: 10 bases; junction bases outside the gene matches: 3. Germline V gene sequence: CDR1 MDHEN, CDR2 SYDVKM. The CDR3 here is CASRDRISPLHF. As DNA, the CDR3 is TGTGCCAGCAGGGACAGGATATCACCCCTCCACTTT. The entire variable domain, with the rest obtained from reference TRBV28 and TRBJ1-6, is as follows: DVKVTQSSRYLVKRTGEKVFLECVQDMDHENMFWYRQDPGLGLRLIYFSYDVKMKEKGDIPEGYSVSREKKERFSLILESASTNQTSMYLCASRDRISPLHFGNGTRLTVT.

V and J are TRBV7-9 and TRBJ2-7; 12 nucleotides line up with TRBD2. Germline values: CDR1 SEHNR, CDR2 FQNEAQ (reference sequence). Losses at the gene ends were 5 bases for V and 3 bases for J; bases not matched to a gene: 8. The CDR3 is 16 residues long. The CDR3 nucleotides are TGTGCCAGCAGCACGAGGACTAGCGGGACGAACTACGAGCAGTACTTC. Residues: CASSTRTSGTNYEQYF.

This clone was seen only a few times. The chain combines TRBV7-9 with TRBJ1-1, with TRBD1 as a possible D gene (5 bases). The CDR3 length is 13 residues. Per germline, CDR1 SEHNR and CDR2 FQNEAQ (reference sequence). Trimming removed 6 bases from V and 3 bases from J, with 11 bases in between. The CDR3 reads CASSWDGYTEAFF. The CDR3 DNA is TGTGCCAGCAGTTGGGACGGCTACACTGAAGCTTTCTTT.

The rearrangement joins TRBV7-8 to TRBJ2-1, with 12 bases matching TRBD2. The germline V gene encodes CDR1 SGHVS and CDR2 FQNEAQ. V shed 4 bases, J shed 9 bases, and the junction held 10 bases outside the gene matches. This CDR3 comprises 16 residues. The CDR3 DNA is TGTGCCAGCAGCTCACTGACTAGCGGGAGTCTCGGTGAGCAGTTCTTC. It is translated as CASSSLTSGSLGEQFF.

This chain joins TRBV7-6 and TRBJ2-1; 10 nucleotides line up with TRBD2. This CDR3 spans 16 amino acids. The V gene's germline CDR1 is SGHVS and CDR2 FNYEAQ. V was clipped by 5 bases and J by 5 bases; unmatched bases: 9. CDR3 protein: CASSRDLAGVDNEQFF. In nucleotides, the CDR3 is TGTGCCAGCAGCCGGGACCTAGCGGGAGTAGACAATGAGCAGTTCTTC.

The chain joins TRBV11-2 to TRBJ2-2; D unclear. Germline lookup yields CDR1 SGHAT and CDR2 FQNNGV. The germline V and J ends were trimmed by 5 bases and 6 bases, with 13 bases remaining between them. This CDR3 region has 14 residues. In DNA, the CDR3 is TGTGCCAGCAGCACCGGCCCCGAAGCCGGGGAGCTGTTTTTT. This encodes CASSTGPEAGELFF.

The chain has TRBV5-4 and TRBJ2-7; 8 bases line up with TRBD2. Per the germline V gene, CDR1 is SGHNT and CDR2 is YYREEE (reference sequence). The CDR3 has 15 residues. V gave up 6 bases and J gave up 1 base; unmatched junction bases: 9. CDR3 nucleotide sequence: TGTGCCAGCACTCTCGGGGCTAGCGGGTCCTACGAGCAGTACTTC. It codes for CASTLGASGSYEQYF.

J is TRBJ2-5 and V is TRBV7-9, with TRBD1 matching over 9 bases. CDR3 size: 15 residues. From germline, CDR1 is SEHNR and CDR2 FQNEAQ (reference sequence). With V trimmed by 5 bases and J by 4 bases, 8 bases remained unmatched. The CDR3 DNA is TGTGCCAGCAGCCATGGACAGGGGTCGTCAGAGACCCAGTACTTC. This translates into CASSHGQGSSETQYF. The full variable domain, with the rest looked up from reference TRBV7-9 and TRBJ2-5, is DTGVSQNPRHKITKRGQNVTFRCDPISEHNRLYWYRQTLGQGPEFLTYFQNEAQLEKSRLLSDRFSAERPKGSFSTLEIQRTEQGDSAMYLCASSHGQGSSETQYFGPGTRLLVL.

This clone was detected only once. V and J are TRBV29-1 and TRBJ2-5; D may be TRBD2 (6 bases). In germline, CDR1 is SQVTM, CDR2 ANQGSEA. This CDR3 has 13 residues. Written as DNA, the CDR3 is TGCAGTTCACTCCCTTCCGGGAGAGAGACCCAGTACTTC. The encoded protein is CSSLPSGRETQYF.

This sequence joins TRBV28 and TRBJ1-5, with D possibly matching TRBD1 (6 bases). The CDR3 covers 18 residues. Looked up from germline, CDR1 is MDHEN and CDR2 is SYDVKM. V was clipped by 2 bases and J by 7 bases, with 24 bases between them. CDR3 DNA sequence: TGTGCCAGCAGTTTAAGGGTCGAGTTAACAGGGAAGTACCAGCCCCAGCATTTT. Encoded protein: CASSLRVELTGKYQPQHF.

The V and J genes are TRBV23-1 and TRBJ2-3; tentatively, D is TRBD1 or TRBD2 (5 bases each). TRBV23-1 is classed as an ORF, of uncertain function. The CDR3 consists of 13 residues. V was pared by 6 bases and J by 2 bases, with 9 bases between. CDR3 DNA sequence: TGCGCCAGCAGCCCCGGGGCCACAGATACGCAGTATTTT. It specifies CASSPGATDTQYF.

The chain uses TRBV2 and TRBJ2-7; D possibly corresponds to TRBD1 (6 bases). Looked up from germline, CDR1 is SNHLY and CDR2 is FYNNEI. There are 13 residues in the CDR3. Trimming left V 5 bases short and J 3 bases short, with 11 bases between. The CDR3 reads CASSYRAIYEQYF. Written as DNA, the CDR3 is TGTGCCAGCAGTTACAGGGCTATCTACGAGCAGTACTTC.

The J gene is TRBJ2-4, the V gene TRBV9; D is possibly TRBD2 (6 bases). Germline V lookup: CDR1 SGDLS, CDR2 YYNGEE. The CDR3 consists of 16 residues. V was clipped by 1 base and J by 6 bases, with 17 bases between them. The DNA of the CDR3 is TGTGCCAGCAGCGTATCTCATGGAGGGTCAAGAAACATTCAGTACTTC. Its protein product is CASSVSHGGSRNIQYF. Looking up the rest from reference TRBV9 and TRBJ2-4 gives the full variable domain: DSGVTQTPKHLITATGQRVTLRCSPRSGDLSVYWYQQSLDQGLQFLIQYYNGEERAKGNILERFSAQQFPDLHSELNLSSLELGDSALYFCASSVSHGGSRNIQYFGAGTRLSVL.

The V gene is TRBV19, the J gene TRBJ2-2; 11 nucleotides agree with TRBD1. The junction had 5 bases not matched to a gene; V was cut back by 2 bases and J by 6 bases. This CDR3 has 16 residues. Looked up from germline, CDR1 is LNHDA and CDR2 is SQIVND (reference sequence). The DNA for the CDR3 is TGTGCCAGTAGTATAAAGGGACAGGGGGGTGCCGGGGAGCTGTTTTTT. Translating it yields CASSIKGQGGAGELFF.

The V call is TRBV7-3, the J call TRBJ1-2; D is perhaps TRBD1 (6 bases). Germline V gene data show CDR1 as SGHTA and CDR2 as FQGTGA. The V and J ends lost 4 bases and 4 bases respectively, with 10 bases between them. The CDR3 consists of 13 residues. In DNA form, the CDR3 reads TGTGCCAGCAGCTCCGACAGGTCCTATGGCTACACCTTC. Translating gives CASSSDRSYGYTF.

The chain carries TRBV6-4 and TRBJ2-1, with 15 bases lining up with TRBD2. Germline V gene data show CDR1 as MRHNA and CDR2 as SNTAGT. V dropped 7 bases and J dropped 5; count of bases not matched to a gene: 6. There are 16 residues in the CDR3. In DNA form, the CDR3 reads TGTGCCAGCACCAGAGGACTAGCGGGAGGGGACAATGAGCAGTTCTTC. Amino acid sequence: CASTRGLAGGDNEQFF.

This clone was detected once. The rearrangement uses TRBV11-3 and TRBJ2-3; 7 nucleotides match TRBD2. This CDR3 has 14 residues. V lost 5 bases, J lost 4 bases, and 6 bases stayed unmatched. Per the germline V gene, CDR1 is SGHNT and CDR2 is YENEEA. CDR3 DNA sequence: TGTGCCAGCAGCCCTAGGCGGGAGTCAGATACGCAGTATTTT. Protein: CASSPRRESDTQYF.

V gene TRBV19 combines with J gene TRBJ2-3; a possible D gene is TRBD1 (6 bases). From germline, CDR1 is LNHDA and CDR2 SQIVND (reference sequence). Trimming removed 1 base from V and 4 bases from J, with 12 bases in between. This CDR3 spans 15 amino acids. CDR3 sequence reads: CASSIGGGSADTQYF. For the CDR3, the DNA is TGTGCCAGTAGTATAGGAGGGGGTAGCGCAGATACGCAGTATTTT.

V is TRBV6-5 and J is TRBJ2-3; 9 bases are a match to TRBD1. The CDR3 has 15 amino acids. CDR1 and CDR2 from the germline V gene are MNHEY and SVGAGI. The trim removed 6 bases at V and 0 bases at J, leaving 4 bases unmatched. The DNA of the CDR3 is TGTGCCAGCAGAAGGACAGGGGTTAGCACAGATACGCAGTATTTT. Its protein is CASRRTGVSTDTQYF.

Comments on this clone: This sample also contains other DNA sequences that code for the same CDR3. The chain carries TRBV3-1 (or the pseudogene TRBV3-2) and TRBJ1-3; a weak D match, TRBD1 (5 bases). Per the germline V gene, CDR1 is LGHDT and CDR2 is YNNKEL (reference sequence). The CDR3 runs 13 residues. With 0 bases removed from V and 7 bases from J, the gap between germline ends came to 7 bases. As DNA, the CDR3 is TGTGCCAGCAGCCAAGATTCAGGGAACACCATATATTTT. It yields the protein CASSQDSGNTIYF.

The V and J genes are TRBV7-8 and TRBJ1-1; 7 bases are shared with TRBD1. CDR3 size: 12 residues. Germline assignment: CDR1 SGHVS and CDR2 FQNEAQ. The V segment lost 5 bases and the J segment 8 bases; nucleotides outside the gene matches: 5. CDR3 sequence reads: CASSGTGAEAFF. CDR3 nucleotide sequence: TGTGCCAGCAGCGGAACAGGGGCGGAAGCTTTCTTT.